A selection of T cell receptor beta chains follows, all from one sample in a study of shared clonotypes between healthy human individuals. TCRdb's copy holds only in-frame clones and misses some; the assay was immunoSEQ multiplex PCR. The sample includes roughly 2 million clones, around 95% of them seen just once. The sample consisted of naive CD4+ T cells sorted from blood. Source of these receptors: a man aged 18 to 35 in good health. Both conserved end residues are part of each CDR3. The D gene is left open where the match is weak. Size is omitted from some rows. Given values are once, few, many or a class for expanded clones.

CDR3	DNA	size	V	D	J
CASARDRELYEQYF	TGTGCCAGCGCGAGGGACAGGGAACTTTACGAGCAGTACTTC	.	TRBV2	TRBD1	TRBJ2-7
CASSYSKETQYF	TGTGCCAGCAGTTACTCCAAAGAGACCCAGTACTTC	.	TRBV6-6	.	TRBJ2-5
CASSRDISNQPQHF	TGTGCCAGCAGTCGGGACATTAGCAATCAGCCCCAGCATTTT	.	TRBV6-5	.	TRBJ1-5
CASSVQGAKNIQYF	TGTGCCAGCAGCGTACAGGGGGCCAAAAACATTCAGTACTTC	.	TRBV11-2	TRBD1	TRBJ2-4
CASSLRGVAGIRWETQYF	TGTGCCAGCAGCTTGCGTGGGGTAGCGGGGATACGGTGGGAGACCCAGTACTTC	.	TRBV5-6	TRBD2	TRBJ2-5
CASSLEGRSTDTQYF	TGTGCCAGCAGCTTGGAAGGCAGGAGCACAGATACGCAGTATTTT	.	TRBV5-6	.	TRBJ2-3
CASSLAVGNNEQFF	TGCGCCAGCAGCTTGGCGGTGGGAAACAATGAGCAGTTCTTC	.	TRBV5-1	.	TRBJ2-1
CASSPQGDSPLHF	TGTGCCAGCTCACCTCAGGGGGATTCACCCCTCCACTTT	.	TRBV18	TRBD1	TRBJ1-6
CASSYTFLVGELFF	TGTGCCAGCAGTTACACGTTCTTGGTCGGGGAGCTGTTTTTT	.	TRBV6-5	.	TRBJ2-2
CASSFTGLTEAFF	TGTGCCAGCAGCTTCACAGGGCTCACTGAAGCTTTCTTT	.	TRBV7-3	.	TRBJ1-1
CSVGGSGNIQYF	TGCAGCGTTGGCGGGAGTGGAAACATTCAGTACTTC	.	TRBV29-1	TRBD2	TRBJ2-4
CAGSQERGGTDTQYF	TGTGCCGGATCCCAGGAGCGGGGGGGCACAGATACGCAGTATTTT	.	TRBV2	TRBD2	TRBJ2-3
CASSLVRNTEAFF	TGCGCCAGCAGCTTGGTACGGAACACTGAAGCTTTCTTT	.	TRBV5-1	.	TRBJ1-1
CASSLGTFLSNQPQHF	TGCGCCAGCAGCCTCGGGACTTTCCTTAGCAATCAGCCCCAGCATTTT	.	TRBV4-1	.	TRBJ1-5
CASSLGVSGVGGYTF	TGTGCCAGCAGTTTAGGCGTGTCGGGGGTCGGTGGCTACACCTTC	.	TRBV6-5	.	TRBJ1-2
CAISGSMGQGAAEAFF	TGTGCCATCAGTGGATCAATGGGACAGGGGGCGGCTGAAGCTTTCTTT	few	TRBV10-3	TRBD1	TRBJ1-1
CARSPPLRPGGPGLRPQHF	TGTGCCAGAAGCCCCCCCCTCCGCCCCGGGGGACCTGGACTGAGGCCCCAGCATTTT	.	TRBV5-3	.	TRBJ1-5
CASSYGSMGDGYTF	TGTGCCAGCAGTTACGGATCGATGGGGGATGGCTACACCTTC	once	TRBV6-5	.	TRBJ1-2
CASSPLPGALMNTEAFF	TGTGCCAGCTCACCACTTCCCGGGGCGCTTATGAACACTGAAGCTTTCTTT	.	TRBV18	.	TRBJ1-1
CASSLYLGGPYEQYF	TGTGCCAGCAGCTTATATCTGGGGGGCCCCTACGAGCAGTACTTC	.	TRBV11-2	.	TRBJ2-7
CASSRSVGSSYEQYF	TGCGCCAGCAGCCGTTCTGTCGGGAGCTCCTACGAGCAGTACTTC	.	TRBV4-3	.	TRBJ2-7
CASSWSRQGEAYEQYF	TGTGCCAGCAGTTGGTCAAGACAGGGGGAGGCCTACGAGCAGTACTTC	.	TRBV6-6	TRBD1	TRBJ2-7
CASSTPTGPSEQYF	TGTGCCAGCAGTACACCGACAGGGCCAAGCGAGCAGTACTTC	.	TRBV27	TRBD1	TRBJ2-7
CASSPPVGGGQETQYF	TGTGCCAGCTCACCACCGGTGGGCGGGGGCCAAGAGACCCAGTACTTC	once	TRBV18	TRBD2	TRBJ2-5
CASSVEGGTDTQYF	TGTGCCAGCAGCGTAGAAGGGGGCACAGATACGCAGTATTTT	.	TRBV9	.	TRBJ2-3
CASSRRGPGGSDEQYF	TGCGCCAGCAGCCGGAGGGGGCCAGGGGGCAGCGACGAGCAGTACTTC	.	TRBV4-1	TRBD1	TRBJ2-7
CASSYSWGSGNTIYF	TGTGCCAGCAGTTACTCTTGGGGGTCTGGAAACACCATATATTTT	.	TRBV6-5	.	TRBJ1-3
CAWNARENTEAFF	TGTGCCTGGAATGCCAGGGAGAACACTGAAGCTTTCTTT	.	TRBV30	.	TRBJ1-1
CASSVTGVGGNTIYF	TGTGCCAGCAGTGTAACGGGGGTAGGTGGAAACACCATATATTTT	.	TRBV6-1	.	TRBJ1-3
CAISETGTSISEQYF	TGTGCCATCAGTGAAACCGGGACAAGCATTTCCGAGCAGTACTTC	.	TRBV10-3	.	TRBJ2-7
CASSRGTGEQYF	TGCGCCAGCAGCCGAGGGACGGGGGAGCAGTACTTC	.	TRBV5-1	.	TRBJ2-7
CAKGGRSLLAFF	TGTGCCAAAGGGGGACGCTCTTTATTGGCTTTCTTT	.	TRBV19	.	TRBJ1-1
CASSQDQGRWEKLFF	TGCGCCAGCAGCCAAGATCAGGGCCGTTGGGAAAAACTGTTTTTT	once	TRBV4-3	.	TRBJ1-4
CASSFGSGETQYF	TGTGCCAGCAGCTTTGGAAGTGGCGAGACCCAGTACTTC	.	TRBV5-6	.	TRBJ2-5
CASSPPGWDNEQFF	TGTGCCAGCAGCCCACCCGGCTGGGACAATGAGCAGTTCTTC	.	TRBV9	.	TRBJ2-1
CASSKETQYSHQPQHF	TGTGCCAGCAGCAAAGAAACACAGTATAGCCATCAGCCCCAGCATTTT	.	TRBV21-1	.	TRBJ1-5
CASTQQTGNYGYTF	TGTGCCAGCACCCAACAGACAGGGAACTATGGCTACACCTTC	.	TRBV2	TRBD1	TRBJ1-2
CASSAQGNEKLFF	TGCGCCAGCAGCGCACAGGGAAATGAAAAACTGTTTTTT	.	TRBV5-1	.	TRBJ1-4
CASSYSQGTSYEQYF	TGTGCCAGCAGTTACTCACAGGGGACCTCCTACGAGCAGTACTTC	.	TRBV6-5	TRBD1	TRBJ2-7
CASSLIQGTVPSYEQYF	TGTGCCAGCAGCTTAATTCAGGGAACGGTACCCTCCTACGAGCAGTACTTC	.	TRBV7-2	.	TRBJ2-7
CASSKEGALGTEAFF	TGTGCCAGCAGTAAAGAAGGGGCCCTAGGCACTGAAGCTTTCTTT	.	TRBV2	.	TRBJ1-1
CASSSGQWGQPQHF	TGTGCCAGCAGTTCCGGACAGTGGGGACAGCCCCAGCATTTT	.	TRBV2	.	TRBJ1-5
CASSFSPSLNTGELFF	TGCGCCAGCAGCTTCAGTCCCAGTCTGAACACCGGGGAGCTGTTTTTT	.	TRBV5-1	.	TRBJ2-2
CASSLRGLAGGINTGELFF	TGTGCCAGCAGCTTGCGGGGACTAGCGGGAGGGATTAACACCGGGGAGCTGTTTTTT	.	TRBV7-6	TRBD2	TRBJ2-2
CASSLVQGTGETQYF	TGTGCCAGCAGCTTAGTTCAAGGGACGGGCGAGACCCAGTACTTC	once	TRBV11-2	.	TRBJ2-5
CASSLTSGIKYNEQFF	TGTGCCAGCAGCCTGACTAGCGGGATTAAATACAATGAGCAGTTCTTC	.	TRBV5-4	TRBD2	TRBJ2-1
CSAVRGGYTF	TGCAGTGCTGTCAGGGGGGGCTACACCTTC	few	TRBV20-1	TRBD1	TRBJ1-2
CASSFASGDAVGSAQYF	TGTGCCAGCAGCTTCGCTAGCGGGGACGCCGTAGGCTCGGCGCAGTATTTT	once	TRBV7-9	TRBD2	TRBJ2-3
CASPSLNTGELFF	TGTGCCAGCCCGAGCTTGAACACCGGGGAGCTGTTTTTT	.	TRBV28	.	TRBJ2-2
CASSISTGDRVYNEQFF	TGCGCCAGCAGCATTTCTACTGGGGACAGGGTATACAATGAGCAGTTCTTC	.	TRBV5-1	TRBD1	TRBJ2-1
CASSNFDRGTGEKLFF	TGCGCCAGCAGTAATTTTGATAGAGGGACGGGTGAAAAACTGTTTTTT	.	TRBV4-1	.	TRBJ1-4
CASSTRGTVNTEAFF	TGTGCCAGTAGTACACGGGGGACGGTGAACACTGAAGCTTTCTTT	once	TRBV19	.	TRBJ1-1
CASSEPAGGLYSNQPQHF	TGTGCCAGCAGTGAACCGGCAGGGGGCCTATATAGCAATCAGCCCCAGCATTTT	.	TRBV6-1	TRBD1	TRBJ1-5
CASSPGHSGANVLTF	TGCGCCAGCAGCCCGGGACACTCTGGGGCCAACGTCCTGACTTTC	.	TRBV5-1	.	TRBJ2-6
CASSPPTRGYEQYF	TGTGCCAGCAGCCCCCCGACACGGGGGTACGAGCAGTACTTC	.	TRBV5-6	.	TRBJ2-7
CASSLVGLAGTDTQYF	TGTGCCAGCAGCTTAGTGGGACTAGCGGGCACAGATACGCAGTATTTT	.	TRBV7-2	TRBD2	TRBJ2-3